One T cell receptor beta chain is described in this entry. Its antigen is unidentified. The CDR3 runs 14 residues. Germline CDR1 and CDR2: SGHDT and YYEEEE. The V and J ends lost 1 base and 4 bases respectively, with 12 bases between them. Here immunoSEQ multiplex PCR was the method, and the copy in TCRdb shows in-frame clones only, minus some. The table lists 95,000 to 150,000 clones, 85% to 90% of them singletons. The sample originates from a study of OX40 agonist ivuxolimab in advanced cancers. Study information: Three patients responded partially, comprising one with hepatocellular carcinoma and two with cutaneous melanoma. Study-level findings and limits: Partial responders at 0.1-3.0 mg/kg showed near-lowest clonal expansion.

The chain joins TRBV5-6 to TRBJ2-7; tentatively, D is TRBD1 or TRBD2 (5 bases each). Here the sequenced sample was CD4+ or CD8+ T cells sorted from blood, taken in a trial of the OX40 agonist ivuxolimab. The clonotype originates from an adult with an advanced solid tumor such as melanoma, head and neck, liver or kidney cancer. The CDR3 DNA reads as TGTGCCAGCAGCTTGTCTCCGGGGCCATACGAGCAGTACTTC. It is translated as CASSLSPGPYEQYF.